Listed below are T cell receptor beta chains from one sample, sequenced in a study of T cell responses to AZD1222 COVID-19 vaccine. Clones were sequenced by immunoSEQ multiplex PCR, and TCRdb holds only the in-frame ones, with some missing. The sample includes around 140,000 clones, about nine tenths of them seen just once. Sample: peripheral blood, taken on day 0 of AZD1222 vaccination. The receptor set was obtained from an adult in good health. Each CDR3 is given with its conserved first and last residue. D genes are given only for firm matches. Clone sizes are given selectively: once, few, many, or a class where the clone is expanded.

V: TRBV4-3; size: -; J: TRBJ1-3; D: -; DNA: TGCGCCAGCAGCCAAGATTCCCGGGGGGTCGGAAACACCATATATTTT; CDR3: CASSQDSRGVGNTIYF
V: TRBV6-5; size: few; J: TRBJ1-3; D: -; DNA: TGTGCCAGCAGCCGAGGCCCTCTTGGAAACACCATATATTTT; CDR3: CASSRGPLGNTIYF
V: TRBV28; size: -; J: TRBJ1-5; D: -; DNA: TGTGCCAGCAGTACCCCCAGAGGCAGCGCTTCGTATAGCAATCAGCCCCAGCATTTT; CDR3: CASSTPRGSASYSNQPQHF
V: TRBV6-2/TRBV6-3; size: -; J: TRBJ2-1; D: TRBD2; DNA: TGTGCCAGCAGTTCCGGGACTAGCGGGAACAATGAGCAGTTCTTC; CDR3: CASSSGTSGNNEQFF
V: TRBV4-1; size: -; J: TRBJ1-1; D: -; DNA: TGCGCCAGCAGCCTCAAGACTGACGGAACTGAAGCTTTCTTT; CDR3: CASSLKTDGTEAFF
V: TRBV6-5; size: -; J: TRBJ1-1; D: -; DNA: TGTGCCAGCAGTTACCAACAGGGGAACACTGAAGCTTTCTTT; CDR3: CASSYQQGNTEAFF
V: TRBV6-5; size: once; J: TRBJ2-7; D: -; DNA: TGTGCCAGCCGCGGTTACTCCTACGAGCAGTACTTC; CDR3: CASRGYSYEQYF
V: TRBV6-2/TRBV6-3; size: -; J: TRBJ1-2; D: TRBD1; DNA: TGTGCCAGCAGTTACGGTCAGGGGGCCAGTGGCTACACCTTC; CDR3: CASSYGQGASGYTF
V: TRBV4-1; size: -; J: TRBJ2-7; D: TRBD1; DNA: TGCGCCAGCAGCCACCCCGGAGGGACAGGGGGCTACGAGCAGTACTTC; CDR3: CASSHPGGTGGYEQYF
V: TRBV29-1; size: -; J: TRBJ2-7; D: -; DNA: TGCAGCGCATGGACTGGTGTGGGTGAGCAGTACTTC; CDR3: CSAWTGVGEQYF
V: TRBV6-5; size: once; J: TRBJ1-3; D: -; DNA: TGTGCCAGCAGACTCCAGGGGTCGGGAAACACCATATATTTT; CDR3: CASRLQGSGNTIYF
V: TRBV11-2; size: -; J: TRBJ2-3; D: -; DNA: TGTGCCAGCAGAGGGAGTAAGGCAGATACGCAGTATTTT; CDR3: CASRGSKADTQYF
V: TRBV5-1; size: -; J: TRBJ1-1; D: -; DNA: TGCGCCAGCAGCTTGCCGGGGCGTAACACTGAAGCTTTCTTT; CDR3: CASSLPGRNTEAFF
V: TRBV18; size: -; J: TRBJ1-4; D: -; DNA: TGTGCCAGCTCACCTTCCCGAAGCCGAACTAATGAAAAACTGTTTTTT; CDR3: CASSPSRSRTNEKLFF
V: TRBV18; size: -; J: TRBJ2-5; D: -; DNA: TGTGCCAGCTCACGAAACCAGGGCCACCTCGGGGGCGAGACCCAGTACTTC; CDR3: CASSRNQGHLGGETQYF
V: TRBV6-6; size: -; J: TRBJ2-5; D: -; DNA: TGTGCCAGCAGTCAGGTGGGGGAGACCCAGTACTTC; CDR3: CASSQVGETQYF
V: TRBV4-1; size: -; J: TRBJ2-3; D: -; DNA: TGCGCCAGCAGCTCAGCAGCAGATACGCAGTATTTT; CDR3: CASSSAADTQYF
V: TRBV4-3; size: -; J: TRBJ1-3; D: TRBD1; DNA: TGCGCCAGCAGCCAAGAGACAGGGTCAGGAAACACCATATATTTT; CDR3: CASSQETGSGNTIYF
V: TRBV12-3/TRBV12-4; size: -; J: TRBJ1-5; D: -; DNA: TGTGCCAGCACCCTCGAGGGGCCCCAGCATTTT; CDR3: CASTLEGPQHF
V: TRBV5-1; size: -; J: TRBJ1-2; D: -; DNA: TGCGCCAGCAGCTTGGGGGTAGTACGGGACTATGGCTACACCTTC; CDR3: CASSLGVVRDYGYTF
V: TRBV24-1; size: -; J: TRBJ2-5; D: TRBD2; DNA: TGTGCCACCAGTGATTGGGGGGTAGCGGGTACTCAAGAGACCCAGTACTTC; CDR3: CATSDWGVAGTQETQYF
V: TRBV9; size: -; J: TRBJ1-6; D: -; DNA: TGTGCCAGCAGCGTAGGAAGGGGTTCACCCCTCCACTTT; CDR3: CASSVGRGSPLHF
V: TRBV2; size: -; J: TRBJ1-5; D: -; DNA: TGTGCCAGCAAGCCCGGCTATAGCAATCAGCCCCAGCATTTT; CDR3: CASKPGYSNQPQHF
V: TRBV28; size: -; J: TRBJ1-2; D: -; DNA: TGTGCCAGCAGTCCAAACTATGGCTACACCTTC; CDR3: CASSPNYGYTF
V: TRBV5-4; size: -; J: TRBJ2-5; D: -; DNA: TGTGCCAGCAGCTTCGGATACCAAGAGACCCAGTACTTC; CDR3: CASSFGYQETQYF
V: TRBV18; size: -; J: TRBJ2-7; D: -; DNA: TGTGCCAGCTCACCGTCGACCTACGAGCAGTACTTC; CDR3: CASSPSTYEQYF
V: TRBV5-5; size: -; J: TRBJ1-2; D: TRBD1; DNA: TGTGCCAGCAGCTTGTTTCAGGCCCGGGACAGTTATAACTATGGCTACACCTTC; CDR3: CASSLFQARDSYNYGYTF
V: TRBV27; size: -; J: TRBJ1-6; D: TRBD1; DNA: TGTGCCAGCAGTTTATCACAGGGGGCGTCACCCCTCCACTTT; CDR3: CASSLSQGASPLHF
V: TRBV15; size: -; J: TRBJ2-5; D: -; DNA: TGTGCCACCAGCAGAGATCAAGGTAGTTTAGGAGAGACCCAGTACTTC; CDR3: CATSRDQGSLGETQYF
V: TRBV27; size: -; J: TRBJ1-5; D: -; DNA: TGTGCCAGCAGTGCCGGAGGGCAGCAAGGGCCCCAGCATTTT; CDR3: CASSAGGQQGPQHF
V: TRBV7-2; size: -; J: TRBJ2-5; D: TRBD1; DNA: TGTGCCAGCAGCTTAGGGACAGGATCGGGAGAGACCCAGTACTTC; CDR3: CASSLGTGSGETQYF